These 5 T cell receptor beta chains were sequenced from one sample in a study of T cell repertoires in cytomegalovirus infection. A single record per CDR3 protein comes from TCRdb applying MiXCR to the reads. The data show under 800,000 distinct CDR3 sequences, roughly 26% seen once. The sequenced sample was CD8+ T cells from PBMCs. Receptor source: a human donor in good health (CMV status not recorded). Some clones in this sample may be carry-over from other donors' samples.

The chain joins TRBV20-1 to TRBJ2-5; TRBD1 is a possible D gene (6 bases). The CDR3 covers 14 residues. CDR1 is DFQATT, CDR2 SNEGSKA, per germline (reference sequence). Trimming removed 6 bases from V and 1 base from J, with 15 bases in between. CDR3 sequence reads: CSAPTDSSQETQYF. The CDR3 coding sequence is TGCAGTGCCCCAACGGACAGTTCCCAAGAGACCCAGTACTTC.

This clonotype was found many times. The chain is built from TRBV7-6 and TRBJ2-7; no firm D call. There are 16 residues in the CDR3. V lost 1 base, J lost 3 bases, and 16 bases lay in between. CDR1 and CDR2 (germline): SGHVS, FNYEAQ. The CDR3 DNA is TGTGCCAGCAGCTTAGGTATAGGGTTCCCCGACTACGAGCAGTACTTC. It specifies CASSLGIGFPDYEQYF.

This clonotype showed up just a few times. The V call is TRBV28, the J call TRBJ2-2; 7 positions agree with TRBD1. Germline assignment: CDR1 MDHEN and CDR2 SYDVKM. With V trimmed by 5 bases and J by 6 bases, 18 bases remained unmatched. This CDR3 comprises 18 residues. CDR3 bases: TGTGCCAGCAGTCTACTTGAGCCGGGACAGAGAAACTCCGGGGAGCTGTTTTTT. This codes for CASSLLEPGQRNSGELFF.

This clonotype showed up just a few times. V and J are TRBV7-3 and TRBJ2-1; possibly TRBD1 for D (6 bases). The CDR3 contains 17 residues. Germline V gene sequence: CDR1 SGHTA, CDR2 FQGTGA. The V and J ends lost 0 bases and 8 bases respectively, with 20 bases between them. CDR3 loop: CASSLTLGQGPGDEQFF. In nucleotides, the CDR3 is TGTGCCAGCAGCTTAACGCTAGGGCAGGGGCCCGGGGATGAGCAGTTCTTC.

This rearrangement joins TRBV27 to TRBJ1-1, with 7 bases fitting TRBD1. The CDR3 contains 16 residues. J gave up 0 bases and V 0 bases, and 4 bases lay outside the gene matches. The germline V gene has CDR1 MNHEY and CDR2 SMNVEV (reference sequence). CDR3 loop: CASSLSAGQMNTEAFF. The CDR3 DNA sequence: TGTGCCAGCAGTTTATCCGCGGGACAGATGAACACTGAAGCTTTCTTT.